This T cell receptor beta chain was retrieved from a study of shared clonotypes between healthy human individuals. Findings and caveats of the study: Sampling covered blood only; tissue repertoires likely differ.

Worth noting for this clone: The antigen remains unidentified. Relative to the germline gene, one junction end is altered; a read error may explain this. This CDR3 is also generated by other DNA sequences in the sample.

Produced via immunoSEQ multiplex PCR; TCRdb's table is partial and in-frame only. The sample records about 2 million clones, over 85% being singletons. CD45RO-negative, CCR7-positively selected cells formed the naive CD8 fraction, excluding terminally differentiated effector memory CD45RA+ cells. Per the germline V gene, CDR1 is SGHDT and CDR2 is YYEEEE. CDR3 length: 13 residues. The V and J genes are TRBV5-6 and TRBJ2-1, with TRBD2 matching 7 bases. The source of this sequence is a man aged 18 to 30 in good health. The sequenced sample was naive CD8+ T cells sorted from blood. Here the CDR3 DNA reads TGTGCAAGCAGCTCTGCGGGAGACAATGAGCAGTTCTTC. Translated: CASSSAGDNEQFF.